Included here is one TCR beta chain sequence, with context. What antigen it recognizes has not been identified. The sample holds no much larger clone one base away, and base qualities are not on file. CDR1 SGHNT and CDR2 YENEEA are derived from the germline V gene. V gives up 8 bases and J gives up 6 bases, and the segment between their germline ends measures 7 bases. The CDR3 numbers 10 residues from cysteine through phenylalanine. Left in the record is the CDR3 DNA by itself, 30 bases read in frame from the first base. The data were obtained in a study of cytomegalovirus exposure and HLA in healthy donors (dated by TCRdb to 2016 to 2017). Looking at the study overall: An earlier analysis of roughly 570 of the donors reported around 280 Gb of sequence data and around 120 million unique TCR beta sequences obtained from about 180 million T cells. The study aimed to test whether signatures of past pathogen exposure could be identified by cataloging public T cell receptors. HLA typing covered class I and class II loci at four-digit resolution. To predict cytomegalovirus infection status, the study combined high-throughput TCR immunosequencing, statistical association of individual TCRs with disease status, and machine learning. In a later analysis, previously published TCR beta repertoires from 666 donors were re-analyzed and high-resolution HLA genotyping was added so that TCR occurrence patterns could be studied. Donor age, sex, ethnicity and CMV serostatus were compiled together with the repertoire data. The study used immunosequencing to profile the T cell repertoires of several hundred subjects and linked those repertoires to cytomegalovirus serostatus. Of the approximately 400 genotyped donors, 65% to 90% fell in the genetic ancestry cluster associated with self-reported Caucasian donors. In an earlier analysis of over 550 of the donors, high-throughput TCR beta sequencing was used to judge whether each TCR beta V gene segment behaved as functional or pseudogenic. The number of donors typed differed by locus, with roughly 629-640 for A, B, C, DRB1 and DQB1, roughly 520 for DQA1, 606 for DPA1, and roughly 450 for DPB1. A separate validation cohort of over a hundred different subjects was used in addition to the roughly 700-subject first cohort. On average, about 200,000 unique TCR beta nucleotide sequences were sequenced per donor among 398 genotyped donors of the cohort, with 15% to 20% of those sequences being non-productive. A later genetic analysis took genome-wide SNP genotypes for about 55% of the 666 donors and used that subset as a discovery cohort. Four or five DR-DQ haplotypes were handled as single units for association and clustering because linkage in the cohort was strong. Approximately 310 gigabases of sequencing data and tens of millions of unique TCR sequences were included in an early release covering about 700 HLA-typed donors. All discovery cohort repertoires had been generated using a single sequencing platform. In the later analysis, no new phenotypic data were used to find candidate immune exposures; instead, reliance was placed on TCR beta sequences and their occurrence across donors.

The cohort comprised 550 to 700 healthy bone marrow donors. At the time of sampling, all cohort members were nominally healthy, though unrecorded immune exposures were likely present. The donor was CMV seropositive and was included in the group of 250 to 300 seropositive cohort members. Every donor gave a peripheral blood sample, and the peripheral blood mononuclear cells from that sample were used for TCR beta sequencing. The Qiagen DNeasy Blood Extraction Kit was used to extract genomic DNA from the blood cell samples. Libraries were built with the immunoSEQ multiplex PCR assay. For the multiplex PCR, a mixture combining 60 forward primers for TCR Vbeta segments and 13 reverse primers for TCR Jbeta segments was used. The CDR3 region of rearranged TCR beta genes was amplified from genomic DNA by a multiplex PCR assay. The amplified TCR beta libraries were sequenced on the Illumina HiSeq System as 87-base-pair reads. The original methods were these. Across the 500 to 750 repertoires, a later analysis counted tens of millions of unique TCR beta chains, about 10 million of which were shared by at least two donors. Raw reads were error-corrected and collapsed into unique sequences by a nearest-neighbor algorithm in which closely related sequences were merged to remove PCR and sequencing errors. CDR3 sequences were aligned to IMGT reference sequences to assign V, D and J gene segments. For a sequence to be retained, a match of at least six nucleotides to both a V gene segment and a J gene segment was required. Rearrangements were called productive when the CDR3 lacked stop codons and stayed in frame with V and J; all others were non-productive. Following IMGT convention, CDR3 was defined as the stretch from the second conserved V-encoded cysteine to the conserved J-encoded phenylalanine. In an earlier analysis of roughly 580 of the donors, sequences lacking an unambiguous match to a single V gene segment were excluded. An earlier analysis of 550 to 650 of the donors classified V segments as functional when productive rearrangements were above 56.7% and as segregating when the standard deviation between donors was above 5%. A statistical classification framework was built for diagnosing cytomegalovirus status from the catalog of TCR beta chain sequences. V and J gene assignment, in a later analysis, came from comparing TCR nucleotide sequences with IMGT/GENE-DB human TR gene sequences. A later analysis assigned CDR3 sequences and most-parsimonious VDJ recombination scenarios with the TCRdist pipeline. A later analysis defined each TCR beta chain by its CDR3 amino acid sequence plus V-gene family, and excluded reads lacking a unique V-gene family. As a way to deal with suspected cross-contamination and a sequencing artifact, a later analysis dropped hundreds of nucleotide sequences that were highly shared and had low generation probability. For each public chain, a later analysis derived a clonal expansion index from normalized ranks of inferred template counts within each repertoire. In a later analysis, generation probabilities were computed using a VDJ recombination model fitted to out-of-frame rearrangements, and the results were checked against IGoR. A later analysis scored TCR-TCR, TCR-HLA and TCR-CMV co-occurrence with hypergeometric tests, applying a repertoire-size bias correction to TCR pairs. False discovery rates were estimated in a later analysis by permuting HLA or CMV assignments 20 times. In a later analysis, co-occurring TCRs were grouped using DBSCAN, and TCRdist sequence similarity was added for clustering within HLA-allele-positive subsets. Co-occurrence clustering excluded repertoires with fewer than 30,000 or more than 120,000 public chains, plus five with anomalous nucleotide sharing. The source is immuneACCESS, and TCRdb retained only in-frame sequences with V and J called. Part of the clones is not carried over; for the studies checked, unresolved V genes explain less than half of this, and the remainder is unexplained. The V and J calls and clone size are taken from that table; D and trimming were inferred from the DNA. The sample table shows tens of thousands of clones, and around 80% are seen once. The ten largest clonotypes hold less than 5.5% of the sample.

The full study reports these points: The earlier analysis of about 600 of the donors excluded 15 to 20 rarely observed V segments, including chromosome 9 orphons, because counts were too low. Presence/absence analyses assumed roughly uniform sequencing depth across donors, an assumption that may not hold. Correlated functional status among segregating V segments might be attributable to linkage disequilibrium, but an unknown experimental factor could not be ruled out. In this cohort, only TCR beta chains were sequenced, and detectable features were limited by the absence of alpha or paired-chain data. A cluster of highly shared sequence variants was judged likely to be a technical artifact of the sequencing pipeline. Across donors, most TCR sequences were observed very rarely, whereas some public TCRs were present in many individuals. In a later analysis, several top co-occurrence clusters were reported to appear linked to parvovirus B19, influenza, CMV and Epstein-Barr virus. A further reported finding was that TCR beta sequences accurately predicted the HLA-A and HLA-B alleles for most subjects in the first cohort. A total of fewer than 200 TCR beta chains were listed by the study as associated with cytomegalovirus. Broadly in line with IMGT annotations, most TCR beta V segments showed up in productive rearrangements about 87% or about 30% of the time in an earlier analysis of 450 to 600 of the donors. CMV serostatus was the only immune exposure information available for the cohort. When HLA alleles, especially DR and DQ, strongly co-occurred, attributing TCR associations to individual alleles was difficult. In a later genetic analysis, a missense DCLRE1C variant was associated with V-gene and J-gene trimming of TCR beta chains, and the association was replicated in an independent cohort. In a later analysis, some 18,000 TCR beta sequences were associated with specific HLA alleles at a false discovery rate of 0.05. In both the original and validation cohorts, the classifier was reported to diagnose cytomegalovirus status with high specificity and sensitivity. Because HLA typing was unavailable for some donors at each locus, only the typed subset was used in association tests. In a later analysis, the rate of TCR association differed among HLA loci, with DRB1 alleles having the most associated TCRs and HLA-C alleles having the fewest. Because the 87-base-pair reads could not distinguish some IMGT-functional V segments, including TRBV6-2 and TRBV6-3, those segments were excluded. In vitro tests confirmed that three of the cytomegalovirus-associated TCR beta chains recognize cytomegalovirus antigens. In a later genetic analysis, fewer N-insertions in productive TCRs were reported among donors in an Asian-associated ancestry cluster than the approximately 710-donor mean. According to the authors, the approach could potentially be generalized to other disease states and immunological phenotypes. According to a later analysis, most CMV-associated TCR beta chains appeared to be HLA-restricted, and the HLA associations seemed to be driven largely by CMV exposure. In a later analysis, HLA-associated TCR beta chains showed more clonal expansion and lower generation probabilities than non-associated chains that were equally common.

The chain is made from TRBV11-3 and TRBJ1-1; D gene: possibly TRBD1, on 5 matching bases. The specimen was PBMCs. The TCR sequence derives from a male donor in good health and CMV-seropositive. The nucleotides are TGTGCCAGCTCGGGGGCTGAAGCTTTCTTT. Its translation is CASSGAEAFF. With the rest looked up from the reference TRBV11-3 and TRBJ1-1 genes rather than sequenced, the full variable domain is EAGVVQSPRYKIIEKKQPVAFWCNPISGHNTLYWYLQNLGQGPELLIRYENEEAVDDSQLPKDRFSAERLKGVDSTLKIQPAELGDSAVYLCASSGAEAFFGQGTRLTVV.